Listed below are T cell receptor beta chains from one sample, sequenced in a study of OX40 agonist ivuxolimab in advanced cancers. Clones were read by immunoSEQ multiplex PCR, and TCRdb kept only the in-frame ones, dropping some. The data contain fewer than 55,000 clones, around four fifths of them seen just once; the ten biggest clones take up 0.69%. The sample was CD4+ or CD8+ T cells sorted from blood, taken in a trial of the OX40 agonist ivuxolimab. The origin of the receptors is an adult with an advanced solid tumor such as melanoma, head and neck, liver or kidney cancer. The CDR3 runs from the conserved cysteine through the conserved F or W. Expanded clones are given a class, and other clones once, few, many or no size at all.

j_call v_call clone_size cdr3_aa
TRBJ1-2 TRBV29-1 few CSVEGATVNYGYTF
TRBJ2-1 TRBV6-1 NA CASTAGGYNEQFF
TRBJ2-5 TRBV29-1 NA CSVFGGAYQETQYF
TRBJ1-1 TRBV9 NA CASSLTGGKLNTEAFF
TRBJ2-2 TRBV19 NA CASSTGGTTGELFF
TRBJ2-4 TRBV11-2 NA CASTPVGGKNIQYF
TRBJ2-3 TRBV7-2 NA CASSQMGRQSTDTQYF
TRBJ2-7 TRBV5-5 NA CASSLAGRGYEQYF
TRBJ1-6 TRBV6-5 NA CASRTTRGSPLHF
TRBJ2-7 TRBV5-4 once CASSLNGVGSEQYF
TRBJ2-1 TRBV6-5 NA CASKGRGTQYNEQFF
TRBJ2-3 TRBV19 NA CASTPSRTDTQYF
TRBJ2-1 TRBV6-5 NA CASSYLAGVSYNEQFF
TRBJ2-1 TRBV21-1 NA CASSKGNEQFF
TRBJ1-1 TRBV29-1 few CSVEWGAGKNTEAFF
TRBJ2-3 TRBV6-1 NA CASRGDTDTQYF
TRBJ1-1 TRBV6-5 NA CASSYSGNSEAFF
TRBJ2-3 TRBV19 NA CASSPRWAGADTDTQYF
TRBJ2-2 TRBV11-2 NA CASTPLDTGELFF
TRBJ2-7 TRBV18 few CASSPTSTPSGEQYF
TRBJ1-2 TRBV19 NA CASSIGTGDYGYTF
TRBJ1-4 TRBV15 few CATSRGPTGRNEKLFF
TRBJ1-5 TRBV12-5 NA CASGLVPWGRANQPQHF
TRBJ1-6 TRBV5-4 NA CASSSGGVLSNSPLHF
TRBJ2-7 TRBV28 NA CASSLSRWGRASSYEQYF